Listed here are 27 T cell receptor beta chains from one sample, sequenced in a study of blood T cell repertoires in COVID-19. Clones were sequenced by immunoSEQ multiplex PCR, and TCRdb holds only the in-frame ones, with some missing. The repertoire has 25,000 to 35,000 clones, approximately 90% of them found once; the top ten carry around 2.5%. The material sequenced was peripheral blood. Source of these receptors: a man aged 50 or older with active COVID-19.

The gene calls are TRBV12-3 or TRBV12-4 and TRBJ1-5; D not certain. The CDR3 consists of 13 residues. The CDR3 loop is CATKKQDNQPQHF. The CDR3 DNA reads TGTGCTACCAAGAAGCAAGACAATCAGCCCCAGCATTTT.

The CDR3 bases are TGCGCCAGCAGCTTGGACGCGAATGGCTACACCTTC. The encoded protein is CASSLDANGYTF. The V and J genes are TRBV5-1 and TRBJ1-2; no reliable D call. CDR1 SGHRS and CDR2 YFSETQ come from the germline V gene. The CDR3 is made up of 12 amino acids. V gave up 0 bases and J gave up 6 bases, with 6 bases separating them.

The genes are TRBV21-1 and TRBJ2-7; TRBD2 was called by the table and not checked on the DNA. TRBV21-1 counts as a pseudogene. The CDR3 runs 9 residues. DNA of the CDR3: TGTGCCAGCAGCAAACGTCCGACTGTC. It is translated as CASSKRPTV.

The CDR3 is CATFGRTIYF. As DNA, the CDR3 is TGTGCCACCTTTGGGCGCACCATATATTTT. This rearrangement joins TRBV19 to TRBJ1-3; unclear D gene. The CDR3 length is 10 residues. Germline CDR1 LNHDA, CDR2 SQIVND (reference sequence). V was pared by 10 bases and J by 9 bases, with 10 bases between.

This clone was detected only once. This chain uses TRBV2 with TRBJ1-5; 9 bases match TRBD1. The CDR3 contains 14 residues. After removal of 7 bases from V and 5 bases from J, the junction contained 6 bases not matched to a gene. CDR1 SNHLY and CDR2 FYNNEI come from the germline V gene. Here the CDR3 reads CASKADRGDQPQHF. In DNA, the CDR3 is TGTGCCAGCAAGGCGGACAGGGGAGATCAGCCCCAGCATTTT. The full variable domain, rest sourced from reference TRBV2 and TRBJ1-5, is EPEVTQTPSHQVTQMGQEVILRCVPISNHLYFYWYRQILGQKVEFLVSFYNNEISEKSEIFDDQFSVERPDGSNFTLKIRSTKLEDSAMYFCASKADRGDQPQHFGDGTRLSIL.

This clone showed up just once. The CDR3 reads CASSPPRDRSYEQYF. In DNA, the CDR3 is TGCGCCAGCAGTCCCCCCCGGGACAGGTCCTACGAGCAGTACTTC. This chain uses TRBV23-1 with TRBJ2-7, with 8 bases lining up with TRBD1. TRBV23-1 is an ORF for which the function is uncertain. The junction had 6 bases not matched to a gene; V was cut back by 4 bases and J by 1 base. This CDR3 comprises 15 residues.

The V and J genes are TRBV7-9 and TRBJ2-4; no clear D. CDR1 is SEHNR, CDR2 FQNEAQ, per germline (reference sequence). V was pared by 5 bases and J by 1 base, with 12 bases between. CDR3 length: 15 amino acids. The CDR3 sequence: CASSDYVGAKNIQYF. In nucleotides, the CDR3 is TGTGCCAGCAGCGATTACGTCGGGGCCAAAAACATTCAGTACTTC.

Here the CDR3 reads CASSQSSGSYGGELFF. CDR3 coding DNA: TGTGCCAGCAGCCAGTCCAGCGGGAGTTACGGCGGGGAGCTGTTTTTT. J is TRBJ2-2 and V is TRBV14, with 8 positions matching TRBD2. With V trimmed by 3 bases and J by 7 bases, 10 bases remained unmatched. The CDR3 contains 16 residues. Germline CDR1 SGHDN, CDR2 FVKESK.

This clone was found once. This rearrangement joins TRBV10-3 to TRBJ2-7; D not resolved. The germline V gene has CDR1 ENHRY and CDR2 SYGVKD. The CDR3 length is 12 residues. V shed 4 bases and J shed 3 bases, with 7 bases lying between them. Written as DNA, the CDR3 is TGTGCCATCAGTGGTAGCAACTACGAGCAGTACTTC. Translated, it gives CAISGSNYEQYF.

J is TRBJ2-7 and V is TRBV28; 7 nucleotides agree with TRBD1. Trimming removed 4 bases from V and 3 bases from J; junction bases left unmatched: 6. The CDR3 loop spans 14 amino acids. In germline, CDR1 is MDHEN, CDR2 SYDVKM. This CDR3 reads CASSSRGTLYEQYF. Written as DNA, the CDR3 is TGTGCCAGCAGTTCCAGGGGGACCCTCTACGAGCAGTACTTC.

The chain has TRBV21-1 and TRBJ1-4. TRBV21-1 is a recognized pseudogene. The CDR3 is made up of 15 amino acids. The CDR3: CATRGRGGPNEKLFF. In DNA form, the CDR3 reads TGTGCAACCCGTGGAAGGGGGGGTCCTAATGAAAAACTGTTTTTT.

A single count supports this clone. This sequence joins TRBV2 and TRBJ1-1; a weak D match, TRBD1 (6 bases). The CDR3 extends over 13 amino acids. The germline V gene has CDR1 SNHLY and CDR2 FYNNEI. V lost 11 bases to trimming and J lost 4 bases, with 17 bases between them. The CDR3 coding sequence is TGTGCCGGTGCAGGGGAGTCGACCACTGAAGCTTTCTTT. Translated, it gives CAGAGESTTEAFF.

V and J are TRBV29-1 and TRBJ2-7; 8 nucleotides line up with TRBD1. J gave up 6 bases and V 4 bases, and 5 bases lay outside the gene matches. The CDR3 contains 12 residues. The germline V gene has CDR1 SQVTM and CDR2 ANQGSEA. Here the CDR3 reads CSVVTGEVEQYF. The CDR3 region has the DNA TGCAGCGTTGTGACAGGGGAGGTCGAGCAGTACTTC.

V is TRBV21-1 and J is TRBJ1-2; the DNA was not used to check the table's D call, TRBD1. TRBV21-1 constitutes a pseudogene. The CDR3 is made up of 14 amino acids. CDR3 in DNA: TGTGCCAGCAAACCCTGTGACAGGGAGGACGGCTACACCTTC. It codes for CASKPCDREDGYTF.

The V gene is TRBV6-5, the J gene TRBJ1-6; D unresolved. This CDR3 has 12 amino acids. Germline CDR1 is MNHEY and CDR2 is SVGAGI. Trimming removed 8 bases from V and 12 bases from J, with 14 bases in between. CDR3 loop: CASLFTRVPLHF. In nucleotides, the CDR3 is TGTGCCAGCCTTTTTACCCGCGTACCCCTCCACTTT.

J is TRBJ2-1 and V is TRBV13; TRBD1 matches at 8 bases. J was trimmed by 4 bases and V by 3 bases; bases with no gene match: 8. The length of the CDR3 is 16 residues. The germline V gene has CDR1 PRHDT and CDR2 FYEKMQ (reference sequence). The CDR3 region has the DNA TGTGCCAGCAGCTTTCCCACAGGGGGTCTTTACAATGAGCAGTTCTTC. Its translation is CASSFPTGGLYNEQFF.

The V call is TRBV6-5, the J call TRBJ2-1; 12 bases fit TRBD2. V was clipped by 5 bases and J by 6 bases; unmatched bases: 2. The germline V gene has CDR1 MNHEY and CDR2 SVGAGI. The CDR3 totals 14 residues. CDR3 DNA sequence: TGTGCCAGCAGTCTAGCGGGGGGGTCCAATGAGCAGTTCTTC. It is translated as CASSLAGGSNEQFF.

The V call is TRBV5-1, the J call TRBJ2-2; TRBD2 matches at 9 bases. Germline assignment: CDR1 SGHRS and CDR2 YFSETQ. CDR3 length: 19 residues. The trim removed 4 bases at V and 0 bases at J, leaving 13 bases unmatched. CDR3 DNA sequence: TGCGCCAGCAGCCCCGGACCTAGCGGGGCGCCCCCGAACACCGGGGAGCTGTTTTTT. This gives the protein CASSPGPSGAPPNTGELFF.

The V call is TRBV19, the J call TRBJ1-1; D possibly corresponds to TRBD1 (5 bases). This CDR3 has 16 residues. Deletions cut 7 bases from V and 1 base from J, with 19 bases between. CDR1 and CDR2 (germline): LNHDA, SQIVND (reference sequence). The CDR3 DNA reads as TGTGCCAGTACCGACGGTCTAAGGGGTAGGAACACTGAAGCTTTCTTT. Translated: CASTDGLRGRNTEAFF.

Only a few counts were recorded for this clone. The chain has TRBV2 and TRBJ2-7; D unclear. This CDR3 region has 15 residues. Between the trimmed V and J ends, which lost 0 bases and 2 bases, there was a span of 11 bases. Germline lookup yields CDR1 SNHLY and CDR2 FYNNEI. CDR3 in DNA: TGTGCCAGCAGTGAAGCATGGGCCACAACCTACGAGCAGTACTTC. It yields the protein CASSEAWATTYEQYF.

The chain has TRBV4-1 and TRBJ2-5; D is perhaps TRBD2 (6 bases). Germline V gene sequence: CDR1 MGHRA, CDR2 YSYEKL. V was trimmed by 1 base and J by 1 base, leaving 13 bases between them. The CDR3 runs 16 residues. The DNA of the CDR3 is TGCGCCAGCAGCCAAGCCGATAGCGGCCCCCAAGAGACCCAGTACTTC. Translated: CASSQADSGPQETQYF.

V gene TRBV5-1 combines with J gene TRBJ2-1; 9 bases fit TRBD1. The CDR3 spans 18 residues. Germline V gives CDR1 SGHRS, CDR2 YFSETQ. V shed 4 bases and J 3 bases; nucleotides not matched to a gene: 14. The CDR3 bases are TGCGCCAGCAGCGGTGGGGGTTTAGGGACAGGGCGCTACAATGAGCAGTTCTTC. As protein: CASSGGGLGTGRYNEQFF.

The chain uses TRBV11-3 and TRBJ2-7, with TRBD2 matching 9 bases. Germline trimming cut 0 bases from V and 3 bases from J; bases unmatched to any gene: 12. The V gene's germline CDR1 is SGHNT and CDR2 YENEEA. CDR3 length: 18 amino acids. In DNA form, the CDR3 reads TGTGCCAGCAGCTTAGACAATCTAGGCCTAGCGGGGTACTACGAGCAGTACTTC. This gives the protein CASSLDNLGLAGYYEQYF.

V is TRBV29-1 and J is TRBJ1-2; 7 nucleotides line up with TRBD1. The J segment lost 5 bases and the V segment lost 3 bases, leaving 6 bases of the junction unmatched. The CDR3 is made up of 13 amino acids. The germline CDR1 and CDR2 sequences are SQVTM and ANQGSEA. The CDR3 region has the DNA TGCAGCGTTGATGACAGGGACGGATATGGCTACACCTTC. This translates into CSVDDRDGYGYTF.

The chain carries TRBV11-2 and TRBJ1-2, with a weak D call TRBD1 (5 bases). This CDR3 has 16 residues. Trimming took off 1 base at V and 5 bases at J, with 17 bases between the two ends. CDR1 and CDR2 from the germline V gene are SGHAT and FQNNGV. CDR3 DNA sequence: TGTGCCAGCAGCTTAGTGGGTCAGGAGGAGGGGTATGGCTACACCTTC. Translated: CASSLVGQEEGYGYTF.

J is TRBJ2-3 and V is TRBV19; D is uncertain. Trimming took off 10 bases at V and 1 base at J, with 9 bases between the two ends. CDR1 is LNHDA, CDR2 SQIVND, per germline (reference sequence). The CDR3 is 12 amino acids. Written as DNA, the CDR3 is TGTGCCACCCGAACTCGCACAGATACGCAGTATTTT. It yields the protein CATRTRTDTQYF. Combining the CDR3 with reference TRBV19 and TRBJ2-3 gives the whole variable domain DGGITQSPKYLFRKEGQNVTLSCEQNLNHDAMYWYRQDPGQGLRLIYYSQIVNDFQKGDIAEGYSVSREKKESFPLTVTSAQKNPTAFYLCATRTRTDTQYFGPGTRLTVL.

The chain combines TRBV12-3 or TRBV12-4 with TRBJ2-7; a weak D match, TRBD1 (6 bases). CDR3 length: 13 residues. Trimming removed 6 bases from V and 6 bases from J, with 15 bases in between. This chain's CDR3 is CASSRQARGEQYF. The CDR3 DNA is TGTGCCAGCAGCCGACAGGCCCGGGGCGAGCAGTACTTC.